Each of the 16 T cell receptor beta chains below was sequenced from the same sample in a study of blood T cells in healthy people across ages. The second PCR ran 7 to 11 cycles with a sample-barcoded 5' primer and J-beta primers. In TCRdb, the 5' RACE reads were re-called with MiXCR into one record per CDR3 protein. The sample shows fewer than 1.5 million distinct CDR3 sequences, 35% to 45% of them seen only once. Sequences were obtained from blood. Receptor source: a woman aged 18 to 35 in good health.

This clonotype has only a few counts. V and J are TRBV7-2 and TRBJ2-5, with 12 bases fitting TRBD2. The length of the CDR3 is 17 residues. Germline lookup yields CDR1 SGHTA and CDR2 FQGNSA. The junction had 6 bases not matched to a gene; V was cut back by 2 bases and J by 2 bases. CDR3 residues: CASSLSRLAGEQETQYF. The CDR3 coding sequence is TGTGCCAGCAGCTTATCCAGACTAGCGGGAGAGCAAGAGACCCAGTACTTC.

There are a few counts of this clonotype. The chain employs TRBV4-1 and TRBJ2-5; 9 bases agree with TRBD2. CDR1 MGHRA and CDR2 YSYEKL come from the germline V gene. This CDR3 has 17 residues. The trim removed 3 bases at V and 1 base at J, leaving 9 bases unmatched. The CDR3 protein is CASSQAGTSPFQETQYF. The DNA of the CDR3 is TGCGCCAGCAGCCAGGCCGGGACTAGCCCTTTCCAAGAGACCCAGTACTTC.

Only a few counts were recorded for this clonotype. The genes are TRBV5-1 and TRBJ2-3; tentatively, D is TRBD1 or TRBD2 (6 bases each). CDR3 length: 15 residues. The ends were cut back, 4 bases at V and 6 bases at J, with 18 bases in the middle. The germline V gene encodes CDR1 SGHRS and CDR2 YFSETQ. The DNA for the CDR3 is TGCGCCAGCAGCCCGGAGGGACATCCCTCGGATACGCAGTATTTT. Amino acid sequence: CASSPEGHPSDTQYF.

Many counts were recorded for this clonotype. J is TRBJ2-1 and V is TRBV11-1, with D hard to call. V gave up 2 bases and J gave up 10 bases, with 6 bases separating them. The CDR3 has 11 residues. Germline-derived CDR1 and CDR2 are SGHAT and FQDESV (reference sequence). CDR3 in amino acids: CASSLMNEQFF. The CDR3, as DNA: TGTGCCAGCAGCTTAATGAACGAGCAGTTCTTC.

This clonotype was detected many times. This chain joins TRBV4-1 and TRBJ2-1; TRBD2 agrees at 7 bases. Germline V gene lookup returns CDR1 MGHRA and CDR2 YSYEKL. CDR3 length: 15 residues. Trimming took 3 bases from V and 4 from J; bases not matched to a gene: 6. The CDR3 coding sequence is TGCGCCAGCAGCCAGTGGGGGGAGGGGTACAATGAGCAGTTCTTC. It codes for CASSQWGEGYNEQFF.

The V gene is TRBV18, the J gene TRBJ2-3; 7 bases agree with TRBD2. V dropped 2 bases and J dropped 2; count of bases not matched to a gene: 7. Germline V gene sequence: CDR1 KGHSH, CDR2 LQKENI. CDR3 length: 16 amino acids. CDR3 DNA: TGTGCCAGCTCACCAAGGGCAGCGGGGTACACAGATACGCAGTATTTT. It translates to CASSPRAAGYTDTQYF.

The chain is built from TRBV29-1 and TRBJ2-5, with 11 nucleotides matching TRBD1. The CDR3 consists of 13 residues. Germline V gene data show CDR1 as SQVTM and CDR2 as ANQGSEA. The V segment lost 7 bases and the J segment 0 bases; nucleotides outside the gene matches: 1. The CDR3 sequence is CSADRGHQETQYF. The CDR3 nucleotides read TGCAGCGCGGACAGGGGGCACCAAGAGACCCAGTACTTC. The variable domain in full, with the rest retrieved from reference TRBV29-1 and TRBJ2-5, is SAVISQKPSRDICQRGTSLTIQCQVDSQVTMMFWYRQQPGQSLTLIATANQGSEATYESGFVIDKFPISRPNLTFSTLTVSNMSPEDSSIYLCSADRGHQETQYFGPGTRLLVL.

In its sample, this clonotype was seen a few times. This sequence joins TRBV7-2 and TRBJ2-1; D is uncertain. With 5 bases removed from V and 12 bases from J, the gap between germline ends came to 20 bases. The CDR3 sequence is 14 residues long. From germline, CDR1 is SGHTA and CDR2 FQGNSA. The CDR3 here is CASSPVTGGPTQFF. DNA for the CDR3: TGTGCCAGCAGCCCTGTCACCGGCGGTCCTACGCAGTTCTTC.

This clonotype was detected a few times. The chain is built from TRBV13 and TRBJ2-7, with a tentative D call TRBD2 (8 bases). The germline V gene has CDR1 PRHDT and CDR2 FYEKMQ (reference sequence). V was clipped by 5 bases and J by 1 base, with 18 bases between them. This CDR3 spans 16 amino acids. The CDR3 here is CASSPGGTSRSYEQYF. The CDR3 DNA reads TGTGCCAGCAGCCCAGGGGGGACTAGTCGGTCCTACGAGCAGTACTTC.

This sequence joins TRBV7-2 and TRBJ2-3; no firm D call. The CDR3 spans 14 residues. The V end lost 3 bases, the J end lost 6 bases, and 13 bases lay between the germline ends. In germline, CDR1 is SGHTA, CDR2 FQGNSA. CDR3 DNA: TGTGCCAGCAGCTTTGGCCGCAGGATGGATACGCAGTATTTT. Residues: CASSFGRRMDTQYF. Full variable domain (outside the CDR3, taken from reference TRBV7-2 and TRBJ2-3): GAGVSQSPSNKVTEKGKDVELRCDPISGHTALYWYRQSLGQGLEFLIYFQGNSAPDKSGLPSDRFSAERTGGSVSTLTIQRTQQEDSAVYLCASSFGRRMDTQYFGPGTRLTVL.

This chain connects TRBV19 to TRBJ2-7; D is undetermined. Per the germline V gene, CDR1 is LNHDA and CDR2 is SQIVND (reference sequence). V was pared by 3 bases and J by 6 bases, with 12 bases between. This CDR3 has 13 amino acids. CDR3 in DNA: TGTGCCAGTAGTATCCTTGGCCCTGGCGAGCAGTACTTC. Translation gives CASSILGPGEQYF.

Only a few counts were recorded for this clonotype. The chain couples TRBV7-2 to TRBJ1-3; no reliable D call. The CDR3 loop spans 17 amino acids. Germline CDR1 is SGHTA and CDR2 is FQGNSA. V was clipped by 7 bases and J by 0 bases, with 19 bases between them. The CDR3 reads CASTLPGRAVSGNTIYF. The CDR3 DNA reads as TGTGCCAGCACCCTGCCTGGGAGGGCCGTCTCTGGAAACACCATATATTTT.

Remarks on this clonotype: The CDR3 carries no conserved terminal phenylalanine or tryptophan, so it likely arises from a read error. No DNA is shown, since the ends of the CDR3 on it are uncertain; the CDR3 is the one TCRdb lists. The chain recombines TRBV20-1 with TRBJ2-1; the table assigns TRBD1, which was not confirmed against the DNA. Looked up from germline, CDR1 is DFQATT and CDR2 is SNEGSKA (reference sequence). Inclusive of both ends, the CDR3 amounts to 16 amino acids. The CDR3 loop reads CSARVRDRVDGYTFGS.

The chain combines TRBV12-3 or TRBV12-4 with TRBJ1-5; D is possibly TRBD1 (6 bases). V dropped 5 bases and J dropped 5 bases, with 19 bases sitting between them. This CDR3 spans 16 amino acids. The chain's CDR3 is CASSTVQGSSYQPQHF. In DNA form, the CDR3 reads TGTGCCAGCAGTACCGTACAGGGCTCTAGTTATCAGCCCCAGCATTTT.

CDR3 region: CASSQPGGTYNEQFF. Written as DNA, the CDR3 is TGTGCCAGCAGCCAACCCGGGGGGACCTACAATGAGCAGTTCTTC. The rearrangement links TRBV3-1 to TRBJ2-1; 7 positions match TRBD2. Germline V gene sequence: CDR1 LGHDT, CDR2 YNNKEL (reference sequence). V dropped 2 bases and J dropped 2; count of bases not matched to a gene: 3. This CDR3 has 15 amino acids.

CDR3 sequence reads: CASSLESSGRWAYEQFF. CDR3 coding DNA: TGTGCCAGCAGCTTAGAGTCTAGCGGGAGGTGGGCTTATGAGCAGTTCTTC. The rearrangement joins TRBV7-9 to TRBJ2-1, with 11 bases that match TRBD2. Trimming removed 1 base from V and 8 bases from J; junction bases left unmatched: 10. CDR1 SEHNR and CDR2 FQNEAQ come from the germline V gene (reference sequence). CDR3 length: 17 amino acids.